Shown below are 21 T cell receptor beta chains from a single sample sequenced in a study of neurological immune-mediated disorders (dated by TCRdb to the late 2010s). The library was produced with 5' RACE. TCRdb records Illumina HiSeq 2500 as the sequencer. TCRdb reprocessing: public reads trimmed at Q25 with fastp, clones called with MiXCR, in-frame beta chains kept. Duplicate CDR3 protein sequences are folded into a single record with the most common DNA and genes. This sample holds 64,000 or so distinct CDR3 sequences; roughly a tenth were observed only once. 8.5% to 10% of the sample is taken by the ten largest. The time point label corresponds to: longitudinal time-point 1 (baseline). Input material: PBMCs. The receptor source for this set is a man aged 25-45 years in good health.

This clonotype was counted many times. V is TRBV12-3 or TRBV12-4 and J is TRBJ1-5, with D uncertain. Trimming took off 4 bases at V and 4 bases at J, with 8 bases between the two ends. There are 13 residues in the CDR3. In DNA, the CDR3 is TGTGCCAGCAGTTCGACCCTTAATCAGCCCCAGCATTTT. This encodes CASSSTLNQPQHF.

As regards this clonotype: A read error may be the cause here, since a much bigger clone is one base away. V is TRBV20-1 and J is TRBJ1-4; D might be TRBD1 (6 bases). The CDR3 runs to 13 residues. Germline assignment: CDR1 DFQATT and CDR2 SNEGSKA (reference sequence). CDR3 residues: CSAPGARYENLFF. The CDR3 DNA reads TGCAGTGCCCCAGGGGCCCGCTATGAAAACCTGTTTTTT.

This clonotype was counted at least ten times. The rearrangement links TRBV7-3 to TRBJ2-2, with D perhaps matching TRBD2 (6 bases). The germline gives CDR1 SGHTA, CDR2 FQGTGA. The CDR3 is 15 residues long. Trimming took off 5 bases at V and 4 bases at J, with 14 bases between the two ends. The DNA for the CDR3 is TGTGCCAGCAGCCCGACTAGTTCAGGCACCGGGGAGCTGTTTTTT. Its protein product is CASSPTSSGTGELFF.

This clonotype was recorded at least ten times. J is TRBJ2-7 and V is TRBV25-1, with 7 bases matching TRBD2. J lost 7 bases, V lost 3 bases, and 15 bases had no gene match. CDR1 is MGHDK and CDR2 is SYGVNS in the germline V gene. The CDR3 sequence is 16 residues long. CDR3 nucleotide sequence: TGTGCCAGCAGTGATTCTAGACTAGCCGGCCCCAAAGAGCAGTACTTC. Protein sequence: CASSDSRLAGPKEQYF.

The sample holds many counts of this clonotype. The chain uses TRBV5-1 and TRBJ2-1, with 10 bases fitting TRBD2. From germline, CDR1 is SGHRS and CDR2 YFSETQ. The CDR3 runs to 16 residues. The V and J ends lost 1 base and 9 bases, in that order; junction bases with no gene match: 10. The CDR3 loop is CASSLLSSGRQSEQFF. The CDR3 nucleotides are TGCGCCAGCAGCTTGTTGTCTAGCGGGAGACAGAGTGAGCAGTTCTTC.

This clonotype appeared many times. The V gene is TRBV6-6, the J gene TRBJ2-7; a weak D match, TRBD1 (6 bases). Trimming left V 2 bases short and J 2 bases short, with 13 bases between. This CDR3 has 15 residues. Germline loops: CDR1 MNHNY, CDR2 SVGAGI (reference sequence). The CDR3 coding sequence is TGTGCCAGCAGTTACCAGGACAGTAGCACCTACGAGCAGTACTTC. This translates into CASSYQDSSTYEQYF.

In its sample, this clonotype was seen many times. CDR3: CSATPGQGRYEQYF. The CDR3 nucleotides read TGCAGTGCTACTCCGGGACAGGGGCGCTACGAGCAGTACTTC. The chain is built from TRBV20-1 and TRBJ2-7, with 10 bases fitting TRBD1. Germline loops: CDR1 DFQATT, CDR2 SNEGSKA (reference sequence). The trim removed 4 bases at V and 3 bases at J, leaving 6 bases unmatched. The CDR3 totals 14 residues.

The table lists this clonotype with many counts. The V gene is TRBV27, the J gene TRBJ2-5; TRBD1 agrees at 11 bases. CDR3 size: 15 residues. With 3 bases clipped from V and 5 bases from J, the junction kept 5 bases outside the gene matches. Per germline, CDR1 MNHEY and CDR2 SMNVEV (reference sequence). The CDR3 nucleotides are TGTGCCAGCAGTTTCCAGCGGACAGGGGGCGAGACCCAGTACTTC. Amino acid sequence: CASSFQRTGGETQYF.

There are many counts of this clonotype. The gene calls are TRBV29-1 and TRBJ2-7; no clear D. The CDR3 is 10 residues long. The ends were cut back, 4 bases at V and 7 bases at J, with 8 bases in the middle. Germline V gene lookup returns CDR1 SQVTM and CDR2 ANQGSEA. The CDR3 is CSVGDREQYF. The DNA of the CDR3 is TGCAGCGTTGGGGATCGGGAGCAGTACTTC.

Comments on this clonotype: Since no conserved phenylalanine or tryptophan closes the CDR3, a read error is the likely cause. The chain is built from TRBV20-1 and TRBJ2-7; 12 nucleotides agree with TRBD2. The CDR3 runs to 16 residues. Germline V gene sequence: CDR1 DFQATT, CDR2 SNEGSKA (reference sequence). The V and J ends lost 3 bases and 7 bases, in that order; junction bases with no gene match: 13. The CDR3 sequence is CSARGASGRDPREQYL. The CDR3 DNA follows: TGCAGTGCTAGGGGGGCTAGCGGGAGGGACCCTCGAGAGCAGTACTTA.

Ten or more counts support this clonotype. The gene calls are TRBV28 and TRBJ2-1; TRBD1 aligns across 7 bases. The germline gives CDR1 MDHEN, CDR2 SYDVKM. Unmatched junction bases numbered 11, after V lost 6 bases and J lost 6 bases. The length of the CDR3 is 15 residues. For the CDR3, the DNA is TGTGCCAGCAGGTCATCCGGGACAGCTCGCAATGAGCAGTTCTTC. It is translated as CASRSSGTARNEQFF. The full variable domain, completed using reference TRBV28 and TRBJ2-1, is DVKVTQSSRYLVKRTGEKVFLECVQDMDHENMFWYRQDPGLGLRLIYFSYDVKMKEKGDIPEGYSVSREKKERFSLILESASTNQTSMYLCASRSSGTARNEQFFGPGTRLTVL.

The sample holds one count of this clonotype. This clone may be a read error of a much larger clone one base away. The chain links TRBV7-2 to TRBJ1-2, with D possibly TRBD1 on 5 matching bases. The CDR3 is 14 amino acids. Germline CDR1 reads SGHTA; CDR2 reads FQGNSA. Between the trimmed V and J ends, which lost 7 bases and 8 bases, there was a span of 20 bases. The CDR3 loop reads CASNQWEGNRGYTF. CDR3 sequence (DNA): TGTGCCAGCAACCAATGGGAGGGGAATCGCGGCTACACCTTC. Based on the CDR3 plus reference TRBV7-2 and TRBJ1-2, the full variable domain is GAGVSQSPSNKVTEKGKDVELRCDPISGHTALYWYRQSLGQGLEFLIYFQGNSAPDKSGLPSDRFSAERTGGSVSTLTIQRTQQEDSAVYLCASNQWEGNRGYTFGSGTRLTVV.

This clonotype came up many times. This rearrangement joins TRBV21-1 to TRBJ2-3; the D call TRBD2 from the table was never checked on the DNA. TRBV21-1 represents a pseudogene. CDR3 length: 17 amino acids. CDR3 loop: CAGLQGKAGGGTDTQYF. The CDR3, as DNA: TGTGCCGGTTTACAGGGAAAAGCGGGAGGAGGGACAGATACGCAGTATTTT.

This sequence joins TRBV20-1 and TRBJ1-6; no clear D. V was pared by 1 base and J by 6 bases, with 4 bases between. The CDR3 totals 12 residues. Germline V gene data show CDR1 as DFQATT and CDR2 as SNEGSKA (reference sequence). The CDR3 DNA is TGCAGTGCTAGAGTTTCTAATTCACCCCTCCACTTT. It yields the protein CSARVSNSPLHF.

The chain carries TRBV7-8 and TRBJ2-7, with 7 bases aligning to TRBD1. The V and J ends lost 3 bases and 6 bases, in that order; junction bases with no gene match: 14. The germline V gene has CDR1 SGHVS and CDR2 FQNEAQ. The CDR3 extends over 16 amino acids. The chain's CDR3 is CASSFPSGGKLVEQYF. CDR3 nucleotides: TGTGCCAGCAGCTTCCCCTCAGGGGGTAAATTGGTCGAGCAGTACTTC.

Ten or more counts support this clonotype. This chain links TRBV28 with TRBJ2-5; tentative D call: TRBD1 (5 bases). Per the germline V gene, CDR1 is MDHEN and CDR2 is SYDVKM. The length of the CDR3 is 15 residues. Trimming stripped 1 base from V and 4 bases from J, with 13 bases between. CDR3 sequence (DNA): TGTGCCAGCAGTTTATTCCAGGGCCGGAGAGAGACCCAGTACTTC. This codes for CASSLFQGRRETQYF.

This clonotype showed up many times. This chain joins TRBV28 and TRBJ1-2; TRBD1 matches at 8 bases. With 5 bases clipped from V and 6 bases from J, the junction kept 11 bases outside the gene matches. Germline CDR1 is MDHEN and CDR2 is SYDVKM. The CDR3 has 15 residues. CDR3 sequence (DNA): TGTGCCAGCAGTAACTCCCCCAGGGGGCAGCATGGCTACACCTTC. Translating gives CASSNSPRGQHGYTF.

This clonotype was observed at least ten times. This chain uses TRBV5-1 with TRBJ2-3; D gene unclear. The germline CDR1 and CDR2 sequences are SGHRS and YFSETQ. This CDR3 comprises 14 residues. Trimming cost V 0 bases and J 2 bases, with 7 bases left between them. DNA for the CDR3: TGCGCCAGCAGCTTGGAAGCCTACACAGATACGCAGTATTTT. Translating it yields CASSLEAYTDTQYF.

In its sample, this clonotype was seen many times. This chain links TRBV5-6 with TRBJ1-4; the match to TRBD1 covers 9 bases. Germline assignment: CDR1 SGHDT and CDR2 YYEEEE. CDR3 size: 15 residues. The ends lost 1 base at V and 6 bases at J; junction bases unmatched: 4. The CDR3 sequence is CASSLIDRGDEKLFF. The CDR3 DNA reads as TGTGCCAGCAGCTTGATCGACAGGGGGGATGAAAAACTGTTTTTT.

This clonotype has ten or more counts. The V gene is TRBV7-3, the J gene TRBJ2-1, with TRBD2 identical over 7 bases. CDR1 and CDR2 from the germline V gene are SGHTA and FQGTGA. The CDR3 covers 15 residues. V was pared by 2 bases and J by 5 bases, with 6 bases of the junction left unmatched. The CDR3 loop reads CASSLGLAVNNEQFF. As DNA, the CDR3 is TGTGCCAGCAGCTTAGGCCTAGCGGTTAACAATGAGCAGTTCTTC.

V gene TRBV5-1 combines with J gene TRBJ2-1, with 8 bases fitting TRBD1. Germline loops: CDR1 SGHRS, CDR2 YFSETQ. After removal of 4 bases from V and 3 bases from J, the junction contained 9 bases not matched to a gene. The CDR3 loop spans 16 amino acids. CDR3 region: CASSRLGTGNYNEQFF. CDR3 sequence (DNA): TGCGCCAGCAGCCGGCTCGGGACAGGAAACTACAATGAGCAGTTCTTC.